What follows is one T cell receptor beta chain and its context. Its antigen is unidentified. These data belong to a study of T cell responses to AZD1222 COVID-19 vaccine. This table comes from immunoSEQ multiplex PCR, and its TCRdb copy is limited to in-frame clones, with some not included. This repertoire shows some 130,000 clones, over 75% found once; its top ten account for approximately 3%. Germline assignment: CDR1 SGDLS and CDR2 YYNGEE. With 4 bases removed from V and 0 bases from J, the gap between germline ends came to 14 bases. The CDR3 is 15 residues long. Overall study results and limits: Clonal diversity was possibly underestimated, and white British individuals and females predominated among donors. Spike-specific TCR repertoires showed rising breadth and depth after two AZD1222 doses.

The material sequenced was peripheral blood, taken on day 0 of AZD1222 vaccination. This TCR was sampled from an adult in good health. The chain has TRBV9 and TRBJ2-7; tentatively, D is TRBD2 (6 bases). The CDR3 DNA is TGTGCCAGCAGCCGGAAGGCGGGGAGCTCCTACGAGCAGTACTTC. Translated, it gives CASSRKAGSSYEQYF.